Listed below are T cell receptor beta chains from one sample, sequenced in a study of T-cell memory formation after mild COVID-19. TCRdb recomputed calls from the 5' RACE reads with MiXCR, one row per CDR3 protein. This table holds 92,000 or so distinct CDR3 sequences, around 15% found once. The specimen was PBMCs or a T cell subset sorted from them (not recorded which). Receptors were obtained from a man between 18 and 29 years old who had mild COVID-19 (a few samples of this study predate the infection). Cell type and time point are not known. The CDR3 runs from the conserved cysteine through the conserved F or W. A D gene is named only where the DNA matches it firmly. A row's size may be missing; if present it is once, few, many or a size class.

j_call | v_call | d_call | clone_size | cdr3_aa | cdr3_nt
TRBJ2-5 | TRBV11-2 | . | few | CASSLVASAQETQYF | TGTGCCAGCAGCCTCGTGGCTAGCGCGCAAGAGACCCAGTACTTC
TRBJ2-5 | TRBV11-3 | . | . | CASSLAPRETQYF | TGTGCCAGCAGCTTAGCCCCCCGGGAGACCCAGTACTTC
TRBJ2-6 | TRBV6-5 | . | . | CASSYSRAGANVLTF | TGTGCCAGCAGTTACTCACGGGCTGGGGCCAACGTCCTGACTTTC
TRBJ1-2 | TRBV9 | TRBD1 | . | CASSEGQGGDYGYTF | TGTGCCAGCAGCGAGGGACAGGGTGGCGACTATGGCTACACCTTC
TRBJ2-5 | TRBV29-1 | TRBD1 | . | CSVEGALGETQYF | TGCAGCGTCGAGGGGGCGTTGGGAGAGACCCAGTACTTC
TRBJ2-1 | TRBV28 | TRBD2 | few | CASSLGGGTARNEQFF | TGTGCCAGCAGTTTAGGCGGGGGGACCGCCCGAAATGAGCAGTTCTTC
TRBJ2-7 | TRBV7-9 | . | few | CASRLPQGYEQYF | TGTGCCAGCAGGCTTCCTCAGGGCTACGAGCAGTACTTC
TRBJ1-6 | TRBV7-2 | . | few | CASSLGRGRGAYNSPLHF | TGTGCCAGCAGCTTAGGAAGGGGGAGGGGAGCCTATAATTCACCCCTCCACTTT
TRBJ2-7 | TRBV29-1 | . | . | CSVETRDTYEQYF | TGCAGCGTTGAGACCCGGGACACCTACGAGCAGTACTTC
TRBJ1-4 | TRBV27 | . | few | CASMAWATNEKLFF | TGTGCCAGCATGGCCTGGGCAACTAATGAAAAACTGTTTTTT
TRBJ2-3 | TRBV7-8 | TRBD2 | few | CASSVGGGVRDTQYF | TGTGCCAGCAGTGTGGGCGGGGGAGTGAGAGATACGCAGTATTTT
TRBJ1-1 | TRBV30 | . | . | CAWGPLTEAFF | TGTGCCTGGGGGCCGCTCACTGAAGCTTTCTTT
TRBJ2-6 | TRBV4-1 | . | . | CASSQADSGANVLTF | TGCGCCAGCAGCCAAGCGGACTCTGGGGCCAACGTCCTGACTTTC
TRBJ2-1 | TRBV12-3/TRBV12-4 | . | . | CASSLVFNEQFF | TGTGCCAGCAGTTTAGTATTTAATGAGCAGTTCTTC
TRBJ1-4 | TRBV27 | . | few | CASGWGPESEKLFF | TGTGCCAGCGGCTGGGGCCCGGAAAGTGAAAAACTGTTTTTT
TRBJ2-1 | TRBV4-3 | TRBD1 | few | CASSQRQGVAYDEQFF | TGCGCCAGCAGCCAGCGACAGGGTGTGGCCTACGATGAGCAGTTCTTC
TRBJ2-1 | TRBV5-6 | . | . | CASSLLDEQFF | TGTGCCAGCAGCTTGTTAGATGAGCAGTTCTTC
TRBJ1-4 | TRBV6-2/TRBV6-3 | . | . | CASSQVLWREKLFF | TGTGCCAGCAGCCAAGTCTTATGGCGTGAAAAACTGTTTTTT